The clone carrying this T cell receptor beta chain was seen a few times. Germline assignment: CDR1 ENHRY and CDR2 SYGVKD. The CDR3 covers 14 residues. J lost 4 bases, V lost 2 bases, and 2 bases had no gene match. TCRdb processed the 5' RACE reads anew with MiXCR; each CDR3 protein has one entry. The profile covers around 1.7 million distinct CDR3 sequences, with around a third appearing a single time and around 0.25% taken by the ten largest. The data were obtained in a study of identical twins. Source material: cord blood. This sequence was found in a newborn girl in good health. This rearrangement joins TRBV10-3 to TRBJ1-5; 7 bases line up with TRBD1. The CDR3 loop is CAISERGQNQPQHF. CDR3 nucleotides: TGTGCCATCAGTGAGAGGGGACAGAATCAGCCCCAGCATTTT.